The T cell receptor (beta chain) under discussion was sequenced for a study of blood T cells in healthy people across ages. Study observations and caveats: Investigators treated diversity estimates from one million T cells as underestimates.

Per germline, CDR1 DFQATT and CDR2 SNEGSKA (reference sequence). This CDR3 is 15 amino acids long. V was shortened by 0 bases and J by 4 bases, with 13 bases between the two germline ends. This clonotype was observed a handful of times. The antigen remains unidentified. Sample-barcoded 5' priming and a J-beta primer mix drove a second PCR of roughly 6 to 12 cycles. Using its own MiXCR run on the 5' RACE reads, TCRdb lists one record per CDR3 protein. This sample has roughly 1.4 million distinct CDR3 sequences, with 59% found just once. This sequence joins TRBV20-1 and TRBJ1-5, with D possibly being TRBD1 (6 bases). Sequencing input: blood. The receptor was isolated from a man between 18 and 29 years old in good health. Written as DNA, the CDR3 is TGCAGTGCTAGAGAGAGTCTAGGGGGGAATCAGCCCCAGCATTTT. Protein: CSARESLGGNQPQHF.